A selection of T cell receptor beta chains follows, all from one sample in a study of blood T cell repertoires in COVID-19. Using immunoSEQ multiplex PCR, the repertoire was profiled, and TCRdb retains in-frame clones only, with some absent. The sample holds 99,000 or so clones, roughly 76% seen once. The material sequenced was peripheral blood. These receptors were collected from a woman in her 70s with acute or convalescent COVID-19. Both conserved end residues are part of each CDR3. The D gene is left open where the match is weak. Size tells how often a clone was seen (once, few, many) or the class of an expanded clone, and some rows leave it out.

>TRBJ1-3|NA|TRBV6-5|NA
CASISPGNTIYF
TGTGCCAGCATTTCTCCCGGAAACACCATATATTTT
>TRBJ1-6|NA|TRBV27|NA
CASSLTRLSPLHF
TGTGCCAGCAGTTTGACGAGGTTGTCACCCCTCCACTTT
>TRBJ1-2|few|TRBV7-2|NA
CASSHRVSQGSNGYTF
TGTGCCAGCAGCCACCGTGTGAGTCAGGGGTCGAATGGCTACACCTTC
>TRBJ1-2|NA|TRBV6-5|TRBD1
CASSYSGGASGYTF
TGTGCCAGCAGTTACTCAGGGGGCGCCTCTGGCTACACCTTC
>TRBJ1-4|NA|TRBV7-9|NA
CASSSPRGPEKLFF
TGTGCCAGCAGCTCTCCGCGGGGCCCTGAAAAACTGTTTTTT
>TRBJ1-1|NA|TRBV30|NA
CAWTTGGAGDGGEAFF
TGTGCCTGGACAACCGGGGGTGCGGGGGATGGTGGTGAAGCTTTCTTT
>TRBJ1-1|NA|TRBV7-6|NA
CASSLSENTEAFF
TGTGCCAGCAGCTTAAGCGAGAACACTGAAGCTTTCTTT
>TRBJ1-1|NA|TRBV5-1|NA
CASSLDGGSTEAFF
TGCGCCAGCAGCTTGGACGGGGGTTCCACTGAAGCTTTCTTT
>TRBJ1-2|NA|TRBV2|NA
CACSSGGNYGYTF
TGTGCCTGCTCTAGTGGGGGGAACTATGGCTACACCTTC
>TRBJ1-2|few|TRBV6-5|NA
CASRTGSNYGYTF
TGTGCCAGCAGAACAGGGTCCAACTATGGCTACACCTTC
>TRBJ2-1|NA|TRBV30|TRBD2
CAYTAGSYNEQFF
TGTGCCTACACAGCGGGATCCTACAATGAGCAGTTCTTC
>TRBJ2-7|few|TRBV28|TRBD2
CASSLDRQLAGVIEQYF
TGTGCCAGCAGTTTAGATCGGCAACTAGCGGGGGTTATCGAGCAGTACTTC
>TRBJ1-5|few|TRBV9|NA
CASSVDGVGNQPQHF
TGTGCCAGCAGCGTAGACGGGGTGGGCAATCAGCCCCAGCATTTT
>TRBJ1-2|NA|TRBV7-9|TRBD1
CASSLAEAGGSGAF
TGTGCCAGCAGCTTAGCCGAGGCAGGGGGTAGCGGCGCCTTC
>TRBJ2-7|NA|TRBV29-1|TRBD1
CSVARDSFYEQYF
TGCAGCGTAGCCAGGGACAGCTTCTACGAGCAGTACTTC
>TRBJ2-5|NA|TRBV7-9|NA
CASSLTGTETQYF
TGTGCCAGCAGCTTAACAGGGACAGAGACCCAGTACTTC
>TRBJ1-6|once|TRBV7-9|NA
CASSLMGQPSEGLHF
TGTGCCAGCAGCTTAATGGGGCAGCCCTCGGAGGGCCTCCACTTT
>TRBJ1-6|NA|TRBV11-1|NA
CASSPRTRGDSPLHF
TGTGCCAGCAGCCCCAGGACAAGGGGTGATTCACCCCTCCACTTT
>TRBJ2-7|NA|TRBV7-3|NA
CASSLGGGNEQYF
TGTGCCAGCAGCTTAGGGGGAGGAAACGAGCAGTACTTC
>TRBJ2-1|NA|TRBV5-1|TRBD2
CASSLALRASGWDEQFF
TGCGCCAGCAGCTTGGCCCTTCGGGCTAGCGGGTGGGATGAGCAGTTCTTC
>TRBJ2-7|few|TRBV7-3|TRBD2
CASSPLGAGDHEQYF
TGTGCCAGCAGCCCCCTCGGGGCGGGAGACCACGAGCAGTACTTC
>TRBJ2-1|NA|TRBV7-6|TRBD2
CASSMGLAGNEQFF
TGTGCCAGCAGCATGGGACTAGCGGGAAATGAGCAGTTCTTC
>TRBJ1-1|NA|TRBV19|NA
CASSIQFEAFF
TGTGCCAGTAGTATCCAGTTTGAAGCTTTCTTT
>TRBJ2-1|NA|TRBV6-2/TRBV6-3|NA
CASSPEGQWVFF
TGTGCCAGCAGCCCCGAGGGCCAATGGGTATTCTTC
>TRBJ1-2|NA|TRBV27|TRBD1
CASSPRPQWTGGNYGYTF
TGTGCCAGCAGTCCCCGCCCCCAATGGACAGGGGGCAACTATGGCTACACCTTC
>TRBJ2-3|NA|TRBV2|NA
CASSRLAAGTDTQYF
TGTGCCAGCAGTCGACTGGCCGCGGGCACAGATACGCAGTATTTT
>TRBJ2-2|NA|TRBV2|NA
CASKGTGELFF
TGTGCCAGCAAGGGGACCGGGGAGCTGTTTTTT
>TRBJ1-1|NA|TRBV24-1|NA
CATSDLDTEAFF
TGTGCCACCAGTGACCTCGACACTGAAGCTTTCTTT
>TRBJ2-7|NA|TRBV7-8|TRBD2
CASSRSSRGASIYEQYF
TGTGCCAGCAGCCGATCCTCGCGGGGGGCTAGTATCTACGAGCAGTACTTC
>TRBJ1-3|NA|TRBV4-2|TRBD1
CASSPGGATGNTIYF
TGTGCCAGCAGCCCAGGGGGCGCGACGGGAAACACCATATATTTT
>TRBJ2-1|NA|TRBV5-1|TRBD1
CASSFRTGDYNEQFF
TGCGCCAGCAGCTTTAGGACAGGGGATTACAATGAGCAGTTCTTC
>TRBJ2-5|NA|TRBV9|TRBD2
CASSSSGVEETQYF
TGTGCCAGCAGCAGTAGCGGGGTAGAAGAGACCCAGTACTTC
>TRBJ2-4|few|TRBV11-2|TRBD1
CASSLVGRGQAKNIQYF
TGTGCCAGCAGCTTAGTGGGTAGGGGACAGGCTAAAAACATTCAGTACTTC
>TRBJ2-1|few|TRBV10-1|TRBD2
CANTSGRAPYEQFF
TGCGCCAACACTAGCGGGAGGGCCCCGTATGAGCAGTTCTTC
>TRBJ2-7|few|TRBV27|NA
CASSLKLGDEQYF
TGTGCCAGCAGTTTAAAACTCGGGGACGAGCAGTACTTC
>TRBJ2-1|few|TRBV27|TRBD2
CASSSGTSGKNEQFF
TGTGCCAGCAGCTCCGGGACTAGCGGGAAAAATGAGCAGTTCTTC
>TRBJ1-1|once|TRBV5-6|NA
CASSGRGASEAFF
TGTGCCAGCAGCGGACGGGGGGCTTCTGAAGCTTTCTTT
>TRBJ2-5|NA|TRBV6-5|TRBD1
CASSYYGQVRVETQYF
TGTGCCAGCAGTTACTACGGACAGGTCCGCGTGGAGACCCAGTACTTC
>TRBJ2-3|NA|TRBV5-6|TRBD2
CASSPTLAGGRHTQYF
TGTGCCAGCAGCCCTACTCTAGCGGGGGGGCGTCATACGCAGTATTTT
>TRBJ2-7|once|TRBV6-6|TRBD2
CASSPPRSSGRSYEQYF
TGTGCCAGCAGTCCCCCGAGGTCTAGCGGGAGGTCCTACGAGCAGTACTTC
>TRBJ1-1|NA|TRBV4-1|NA
CASSQVRGNTEAFF
TGCGCCAGCAGCCAAGTCCGGGGGAACACTGAAGCTTTCTTT
>TRBJ2-1|NA|TRBV7-9|TRBD1
CASSLPRPGQGSDEQFF
TGTGCCAGCAGCTTACCCCGACCGGGACAGGGGTCGGATGAGCAGTTCTTC
>TRBJ2-1|NA|TRBV5-5|NA
CASSLGGYEQFF
TGTGCCAGCAGCTTGGGGGGCTATGAGCAGTTCTTC
>TRBJ2-1|NA|TRBV7-2|TRBD2
CASSLAGGFSYNEQFF
TGTGCCAGCAGCTTAGCGGGAGGGTTCTCCTACAATGAGCAGTTCTTC
>TRBJ2-2|NA|TRBV5-6|NA
CASSLVGGAETGELFF
TGTGCCAGCAGCTTGGTTGGAGGGGCGGAGACCGGGGAGCTGTTTTTT
>TRBJ2-7|NA|TRBV19|NA
CASSMVSSYEQYF
TGTGCCAGTAGTATGGTGAGCTCCTACGAGCAGTACTTC
>TRBJ2-7|NA|TRBV5-5|TRBD2
CASSPGTSGGTVSYEQYF
TGTGCCAGCAGCCCCGGGACTAGCGGGGGGACTGTCTCCTACGAGCAGTACTTC
>TRBJ1-2|NA|TRBV10-3|TRBD1
CAISETGGSNSYGYTF
TGTGCCATCAGTGAAACAGGGGGCTCAAACTCCTATGGCTACACCTTC
>TRBJ2-2|NA|TRBV7-2|NA
CASSSWTVTGELFF
TGTGCCAGCAGCTCGTGGACAGTCACCGGGGAGCTGTTTTTT
>TRBJ1-5|few|TRBV28|NA
CASSSTRGGNQPQHF
TGTGCCAGCAGTTCGACAAGGGGCGGCAATCAGCCCCAGCATTTT
>TRBJ1-1|NA|TRBV9|NA
CASSARGLVTEAFF
TGTGCCAGCAGCGCTCGGGGTCTGGTTACTGAAGCTTTCTTT
>TRBJ2-7|NA|TRBV5-1|NA
CASSRLLDEQYF
TGCGCCAGCAGCCGTTTACTCGACGAGCAGTACTTC
>TRBJ1-4|NA|TRBV7-6|TRBD1
CASSTGTATNEKLFF
TGTGCCAGCAGTACCGGGACAGCAACTAATGAAAAACTGTTTTTT
>TRBJ1-1|NA|TRBV15|NA
CATSRPSQSGNTEAFF
TGTGCCACCAGCAGACCCTCCCAATCCGGGAACACTGAAGCTTTCTTT